This T cell receptor (beta chain) was found in a study of T cell responses to AZD1222 COVID-19 vaccine. Study outcomes and limitations: Donors in the cohort were predominantly white British and more often female, and clonal diversity was possibly underestimated.

V gave up 4 bases and J gave up 9 bases, with 13 bases separating them. This CDR3 is 13 amino acids long. Looked up from germline, CDR1 is SGHDN and CDR2 is FVKESK. Assay used: immunoSEQ multiplex PCR; TCRdb lists only in-frame clones, some missing. The profile shows approximately 270,000 clones, 90% to 95% of them singletons. Second doses were pooled across both intervals (about 4 or about 12 weeks). This clone was observed a handful of times. The antigen is not known. The chain has TRBV14 and TRBJ2-1; D is ambiguous. The source of this sequence is an adult who received the AZD1222 COVID-19 vaccine. Sample: peripheral blood, taken 28 days after the second AZD1222 dose. The CDR3 sequence: CASSPRTFGEQFF. In nucleotides, the CDR3 is TGTGCCAGCAGCCCCCGGACCTTTGGTGAGCAGTTCTTC.